What follows are 29 T cell receptor beta chains derived from one specimen sequenced in a study of post-analysis software for immune sequencing data. Broader study findings: Patients used several TRBV segments, including TRBV5-6, TRBV5-1 and TRBV20-1, more often than controls.

Antigen specificity for these receptors is unknown. Sequencing libraries made from TCR beta cDNA carried unique molecular identifiers. TCRdb re-derived calls from the PCR reads in MiXCR, one entry per CDR3 protein. The sample has 170,000 or so distinct CDR3 sequences; around 30% are singletons. The material sequenced was blood. The receptor source for this set is a girl aged 5-17 years with multiple sclerosis.

This clonotype was picked up a small number of times. The chain uses TRBV15 and TRBJ1-4; TRBD1 might be the D (5 bases). Germline V gives CDR1 LNHNV, CDR2 YYDKDF (reference sequence). This CDR3 has 14 amino acids. Trimming removed 7 bases at V and 9 bases at J, with 18 bases between. The CDR3 sequence: CATKRGLDGQKLFF. CDR3 nucleotide sequence: TGTGCCACCAAAAGGGGCCTAGACGGCCAAAAACTGTTTTTT.

V usage is TRBV7-2 and J usage is TRBJ2-7; 7 bases are shared with TRBD1. The CDR3 contains 15 residues. Trimming cost V 1 base and J 7 bases; bases outside gene matches: 10. Germline V gene lookup returns CDR1 SGHTA and CDR2 FQGNSA. The CDR3 loop is CASSLEPGGGREQYF. The DNA of the CDR3 is TGTGCCAGCAGCTTAGAGCCAGGGGGTGGACGGGAGCAGTACTTC.

The chain recombines TRBV29-1 with TRBJ1-1; D unresolved. Germline values: CDR1 SQVTM, CDR2 ANQGSEA. This CDR3 comprises 11 residues. Trimming left V 3 bases short and J 8 bases short, with 10 bases between. CDR3 protein: CSVDLQSEAFF. CDR3 nucleotide sequence: TGCAGCGTTGATCTTCAGTCCGAAGCTTTCTTT.

A word on this clonotype: A single base separates this from a much larger clone, so it may be a read error. J is TRBJ2-5 and V is TRBV11-2; D is perhaps TRBD2 (6 bases). Gene TRBJ2-7 matches the end of the DNA better, so the J call may be wrong. Germline V CDR1 and CDR2: SGHAT, FQNNGV. The CDR3 length is 12 residues. CDR3 sequence reads: CASSDLAPEQYF. For the CDR3, the DNA is TGTGCCAGCAGCGATCTAGCGCCCGAGCAGTACTTC.

The sample holds many counts of this clonotype. This chain connects TRBV6-2 or TRBV6-3 to TRBJ2-3; D might be TRBD1 (6 bases). The germline gives CDR1 MNHEY, CDR2 SVGEGT. The CDR3 runs to 17 residues. The ends were cut back, 0 bases at V and 3 bases at J, with 16 bases in the middle. The CDR3 DNA reads TGTGCCAGCAGTTACTCGAATGAAAGCAGGGGAACAGATACGCAGTATTTT. Residues: CASSYSNESRGTDTQYF.

This clonotype was found many times. The CDR3 nucleotides read TGTGCCAGCAGCCAAGTAGAAGAGGGTGGCTACACCTTC. Translated: CASSQVEEGGYTF. This chain connects TRBV3-1 to TRBJ1-2, with D uncertain. Per germline, CDR1 LGHDT and CDR2 YNNKEL (reference sequence). CDR3 length equals 13 residues. Trimming shortened V by 1 base and J by 7 bases, and 10 bases separated the two germline ends.

This clonotype appeared many times. The J gene is TRBJ1-2, the V gene TRBV12-3 or TRBV12-4; 7 positions match TRBD1. Losses at the gene ends were 3 bases for V and 6 bases for J; bases not matched to a gene: 7. CDR3 length: 14 residues. The CDR3 bases are TGTGCCAGCAGTTTCTCAACAGGGGTTAATGGCTACACCTTC. Amino acid sequence: CASSFSTGVNGYTF.

This clonotype showed up many times. This chain joins TRBV9 and TRBJ2-7; D perhaps matches TRBD2 (5 bases). CDR3 size: 16 residues. Germline V gene data show CDR1 as SGDLS and CDR2 as YYNGEE. Deletions cut 0 bases from V and 2 bases from J, with 15 bases between. The CDR3 loop reads CASSVVGGLDPYEQYF. In DNA, the CDR3 is TGTGCCAGCAGCGTAGTAGGAGGACTGGATCCCTACGAGCAGTACTTC.

The table lists this clonotype with a few counts. The rearrangement joins TRBV6-6 to TRBJ1-2; D call uncertain. The CDR3 is made up of 12 amino acids. Trimming pared 7 bases from V and 6 bases from J, leaving 12 bases between. Germline V CDR1 and CDR2: MNHNY, SVGAGI (reference sequence). CDR3 DNA: TGTGCCAGCAATCCTCCCCGGGATGGCTACACCTTC. Its protein is CASNPPRDGYTF.

V usage is TRBV12-3 or TRBV12-4 and J usage is TRBJ1-2; 12 bases are shared with TRBD1. Unmatched junction bases numbered 4, after V lost 3 bases and J lost 8 bases. This CDR3 has 14 residues. The CDR3 is CASSLGQGAAGYTF. The CDR3, as DNA: TGTGCCAGCAGTTTGGGACAGGGGGCGGCAGGCTACACCTTC.

This clonotype was found many times. V and J are TRBV4-1 and TRBJ2-1; a weak D match, TRBD1 (6 bases). Germline V CDR1 and CDR2: MGHRA, YSYEKL. The ends were cut back, 3 bases at V and 7 bases at J, with 19 bases in the middle. The CDR3 has 16 amino acids. The CDR3 bases are TGCGCCAGCAGCCAGGCCGGTGGGGCTAGGGGGAATGAGCAGTTCTTC. This gives the protein CASSQAGGARGNEQFF.

As to this clonotype: Its ends do not fully match the called genes, so a read error is possible. CDR3 bases: TGTGCCAGCAGTTGGACTCACAATGAGCGGTTCTTC. It translates to CASSWTHNERFF. V gene TRBV6-2 or TRBV6-3 combines with J gene TRBJ2-1, with D perhaps TRBD2 (5 bases). This CDR3 contains 12 residues. CDR1 is MNHEY, CDR2 SVGEGT, per germline.

This clonotype has a handful of counts. V is TRBV28 and J is TRBJ2-1, with 14 bases matching TRBD2. The CDR3 runs 17 residues. Germline V gene lookup returns CDR1 MDHEN and CDR2 SYDVKM. J was trimmed by 6 bases and V by 6 bases; bases with no gene match: 10. The DNA of the CDR3 is TGTGCCAGCAGCACCCTCGTCGGGACTAGCGGGGGCAATGAGCAGTTCTTC. The encoded protein is CASSTLVGTSGGNEQFF.

V is TRBV7-6 and J is TRBJ1-5; D remains unclear. The CDR3 covers 14 residues. Looked up from germline, CDR1 is SGHVS and CDR2 is FNYEAQ. V lost 5 bases, J lost 5 bases, and 13 bases lay in between. The CDR3 is CASSLTNRDQPQHF. CDR3 sequence (DNA): TGTGCCAGCAGCCTCACTAATAGGGATCAGCCCCAGCATTTT.

The rearrangement joins TRBV12-3 or TRBV12-4 to TRBJ2-1; a possible D gene is TRBD1 (5 bases). The CDR3 covers 15 residues. Trimming took 6 bases from V and 0 from J, leaving 12 bases between them. CDR3 nucleotide sequence: TGTGCCAGCAGAGTCGGACATTCCTCCTACAATGAGCAGTTCTTC. This translates into CASRVGHSSYNEQFF.

This clonotype was found many times. The chain is built from TRBV7-9 and TRBJ2-5, with no clear D. The ends were cut back, 5 bases at V and 1 base at J, with 8 bases in the middle. CDR1 is SEHNR, CDR2 FQNEAQ, per germline (reference sequence). The CDR3 has 13 residues. The CDR3 sequence is CASSPSTQETQYF. The CDR3 DNA reads TGTGCCAGCAGCCCGTCGACCCAAGAGACCCAGTACTTC.

This clonotype was picked up a small number of times. V is TRBV29-1 and J is TRBJ1-2, with TRBD1 matching 11 bases. V shed 6 bases, J shed 2 bases, and the junction held 11 bases outside the gene matches. This CDR3 spans 16 amino acids. Per germline, CDR1 SQVTM and CDR2 ANQGSEA. DNA of the CDR3: TGCAGCGTCGGGGGGGACAGGGGGACTTCCAACTATGGCTACACCTTC. The encoded protein is CSVGGDRGTSNYGYTF.

The rearrangement uses TRBV29-1 and TRBJ2-5; 7 positions agree with TRBD1. The CDR3 length is 13 residues. Trimming at V came to 4 bases and at J to 5 bases, leaving 7 bases not matched to a gene. Germline lookup yields CDR1 SQVTM and CDR2 ANQGSEA. The CDR3 here is CSVGGTAGETQYF. The CDR3 region has the DNA TGCAGCGTTGGGGGGACAGCTGGGGAGACCCAGTACTTC. The full variable domain, its missing parts supplied by reference TRBV29-1 and TRBJ2-5, is SAVISQKPSRDICQRGTSLTIQCQVDSQVTMMFWYRQQPGQSLTLIATANQGSEATYESGFVIDKFPISRPNLTFSTLTVSNMSPEDSSIYLCSVGGTAGETQYFGPGTRLLVL.

The V call is TRBV30, the J call TRBJ1-1; D might be TRBD1 (5 bases). V dropped 4 bases and J dropped 1 base, with 10 bases sitting between them. CDR1 and CDR2 (germline): GTSNPN, SVGIG (reference sequence). The CDR3 consists of 13 residues. The CDR3 coding sequence is TGTGCCTGGACTTACAGGACGAACACTGAAGCTTTCTTT. Its protein product is CAWTYRTNTEAFF. The full variable domain, with the rest looked up from reference TRBV30 and TRBJ1-1, is SQTIHQWPATLVQPVGSPLSLECTVEGTSNPNLYWYRQAAGRGLQLLFYSVGIGQISSEVPQNLSASRPQDRQFILSSKKLLLSDSGFYLCAWTYRTNTEAFFGQGTRLTVV.

V gene TRBV28 combines with J gene TRBJ2-7; the D is unclear. In germline, CDR1 is MDHEN, CDR2 SYDVKM. The CDR3 totals 14 residues. V lost 10 bases and J 0 bases, leaving 16 bases between the germline ends. The CDR3 DNA reads TGTGCCACCTCCCCGGGTCCTTCCTCCTACGAGCAGTACTTC. It yields the protein CATSPGPSSYEQYF.

This clonotype was picked up a small number of times. This chain connects TRBV5-1 to TRBJ2-4; possible D gene TRBD2, 5 bases. The germline V and J ends were trimmed by 4 bases and 8 bases, with 13 bases remaining between them. Germline V lookup: CDR1 SGHRS, CDR2 YFSETQ. There are 13 residues in the CDR3. CDR3 bases: TGCGCCAGCAGCCCCGGAGGTGAAGACATTCAGTACTTC. Protein: CASSPGGEDIQYF.

Note on this clonotype: An end of the junction differs from the germline gene, which may be a read error. The CDR3 spells CASSWEGSGANALTF. CDR3 DNA: TGTGCCAGCAGTTGGGAGGGATCCGGGGCCAACGCCCTGACTTTC. The gene calls are TRBV2 and TRBJ2-6; TRBD2 matches 7 bases. The length of the CDR3 is 15 residues. The germline CDR1 and CDR2 sequences are SNHLY and FYNNEI.

Many counts were recorded for this clonotype. The CDR3 nucleotides read TGTGCCATCAGTGAGGCGGTGGAGCAGTTCTTC. Protein product: CAISEAVEQFF. J is TRBJ2-1 and V is TRBV10-3; no clear D gene. The germline CDR1 and CDR2 sequences are ENHRY and SYGVKD. The CDR3 has 11 residues. Trimming pared 2 bases from V and 10 bases from J, leaving 6 bases between.

The V call is TRBV20-1, the J call TRBJ2-7; 8 bases align to TRBD1. Germline loops: CDR1 DFQATT, CDR2 SNEGSKA (reference sequence). V shed 6 bases and J 12 bases; nucleotides not matched to a gene: 13. The CDR3 contains 12 residues. In DNA, the CDR3 is TGCAGTGCGACCAGACAGGGGAACATTCTGTACTTC. Its translation: CSATRQGNILYF.

This clonotype was detected a few times. The J gene is TRBJ1-1, the V gene TRBV6-4; TRBD1 is a possible D gene (5 bases). Germline V gives CDR1 MRHNA, CDR2 SNTAGT. Trimming removed 4 bases from V and 4 bases from J, with 13 bases in between. There are 14 residues in the CDR3. CDR3 loop: CASSAEGAGTEAFF. In DNA form, the CDR3 reads TGTGCCAGCAGTGCTGAAGGGGCAGGCACTGAAGCTTTCTTT.

This clonotype was observed many times. J is TRBJ2-3 and V is TRBV7-3; maybe TRBD2 (8 bases). Germline loops: CDR1 SGHTA, CDR2 FQGTGA. V gave up 5 bases and J gave up 3 bases, with 33 bases separating them. This CDR3 has 21 residues. The DNA for the CDR3 is TGTGCCAGCAGCCAGGGGGGTTACAGCGGGAGCCGAAAGATTATTACAGATACGCAGTATTTT. The encoded protein is CASSQGGYSGSRKIITDTQYF.

The rearrangement uses TRBV12-3 or TRBV12-4 and TRBJ1-5; 7 nucleotides line up with TRBD1. The CDR3 sequence is 13 residues long. V dropped 6 bases and J dropped 3; count of bases not matched to a gene: 2. This chain's CDR3 is CASSDRDNQPQHF. CDR3 in DNA: TGTGCCAGCAGCGACAGGGACAATCAGCCCCAGCATTTT.

This clonotype was found many times. V and J are TRBV7-3 and TRBJ2-1; 10 bases match TRBD2. The CDR3 runs to 16 residues. Germline values: CDR1 SGHTA, CDR2 FQGTGA. J lost 3 bases, V lost 4 bases, and 6 bases had no gene match. In DNA form, the CDR3 reads TGTGCCAGCAGCTCCCGGTCTAGCGGGAGCTACAATGAGCAGTTCTTC. Its protein product is CASSSRSSGSYNEQFF.

As regards this clonotype: A read error may be the cause here, since a much bigger clone is one base away. This chain uses TRBV12-3 or TRBV12-4 with TRBJ2-1; 8 bases fit TRBD2. The CDR3 spans 16 residues. J gave up 3 bases and V 4 bases, and 8 bases lay outside the gene matches. This chain's CDR3 is CASSSHGSGSYNEQFF. CDR3 in DNA: TGTGCCAGCAGTTCCCACGGCAGCGGGAGCTACAATGAGCAGTTCTTC.